This is a list of T cell receptor beta chains from one sample in a study of T cells in narcolepsy. The data were produced by immunoSEQ multiplex PCR, yet TCRdb's version contains in-frame clones alone and is incomplete. This sample yields 20,000 to 30,000 clones, of which more than 70% are seen a single time; under 1.5% belongs to the top ten. Source material: CD45RA- memory CD4+ T cells from PBMCs. The receptors were sampled from a human donor with narcolepsy. CDR3s include the opening cysteine and the closing phenylalanine or tryptophan. Each record gives: clone size, D gene, J gene, V gene, CDR3 protein, CDR3 DNA. A D gene is named only where the DNA matches it firmly. Only part of the rows carry a size: once, few, many, or a class if the clone is expanded.

size: .; D: TRBD1; J: TRBJ1-4; V: TRBV25-1; CDR3: CASSEFRQGINEKLFF; DNA: TGTGCCAGCAGTGAATTTCGACAGGGAATAAATGAAAAACTGTTTTTT
size: .; D: TRBD1; J: TRBJ1-5; V: TRBV7-3; CDR3: CASSPGQGADQPQHF; DNA: TGTGCCAGCAGCCCTGGACAGGGGGCAGATCAGCCCCAGCATTTT
size: .; D: .; J: TRBJ2-1; V: TRBV7-3; CDR3: CASSLGVQREQFF; DNA: TGTGCCAGCAGCCTCGGAGTCCAGCGTGAGCAGTTCTTC
size: .; D: TRBD1; J: TRBJ1-1; V: TRBV10-3; CDR3: CAISPGQGNTEAFF; DNA: TGTGCCATCAGTCCGGGACAGGGGAACACTGAAGCTTTCTTT
size: .; D: .; J: TRBJ2-1; V: TRBV29-1; CDR3: CSVEDVTGYNEQFF; DNA: TGCAGCGTTGAAGATGTAACGGGCTACAATGAGCAGTTCTTC
size: .; D: .; J: TRBJ1-2; V: TRBV5-1; CDR3: CASSLAPGYGYTF; DNA: TGCGCCAGCAGCTTGGCCCCCGGCTATGGCTACACCTTC
size: once; D: .; J: TRBJ1-1; V: TRBV11-3; CDR3: CASSRSMNTEAFF; DNA: TGTGCCAGCAGTCGTTCTATGAACACTGAAGCTTTCTTT
size: .; D: TRBD1; J: TRBJ1-5; V: TRBV11-2; CDR3: CASSSGTGKNQPQHF; DNA: TGTGCCAGCAGCTCCGGGACAGGGAAAAATCAGCCCCAGCATTTT
size: .; D: TRBD2; J: TRBJ2-1; V: TRBV7-3; CDR3: CASSFVAGYNEQFF; DNA: TGTGCCAGCAGCTTCGTAGCGGGATACAATGAGCAGTTCTTC
size: .; D: TRBD2; J: TRBJ2-7; V: TRBV28; CDR3: CASILTSGSSYEQYF; DNA: TGTGCCAGCATCCTCACTAGCGGGAGCTCCTACGAGCAGTACTTC
size: .; D: TRBD2; J: TRBJ2-1; V: TRBV30; CDR3: CAWDPGLASINEQFF; DNA: TGTGCCTGGGACCCGGGACTAGCGTCTATAAATGAGCAGTTCTTC
size: .; D: .; J: TRBJ1-1; V: TRBV6-1; CDR3: CASKGGWNTEAFF; DNA: TGTGCCAGCAAGGGGGGGTGGAACACTGAAGCTTTCTTT
size: .; D: .; J: TRBJ1-1; V: TRBV7-3; CDR3: CASSLPRGAARRAFF; DNA: TGTGCCAGCAGCTTACCCAGGGGAGCAGCCCGAAGGGCTTTCTTT
size: .; D: TRBD1; J: TRBJ2-5; V: TRBV6-1; CDR3: CASSEVIPGQQETQYF; DNA: TGTGCCAGCAGTGAAGTGATCCCGGGACAGCAAGAGACCCAGTACTTC
size: .; D: TRBD1; J: TRBJ1-2; V: TRBV6-6; CDR3: CASSQSSGQESYGYTF; DNA: TGTGCCAGCAGTCAATCATCGGGACAGGAGAGCTATGGCTACACCTTC
size: few; D: .; J: TRBJ2-5; V: TRBV30; CDR3: CAWSVGGEAETQYF; DNA: TGTGCCTGGAGTGTGGGGGGAGAGGCAGAGACCCAGTACTTC
size: .; D: .; J: TRBJ1-5; V: TRBV6-1; CDR3: CASSGTNRDQPQHF; DNA: TGTGCCAGCAGTGGAACAAACAGAGATCAGCCCCAGCATTTT
size: .; D: .; J: TRBJ2-3; V: TRBV2; CDR3: CASRTNTDTQYF; DNA: TGTGCCAGCAGGACTAACACAGATACGCAGTATTTT
size: .; D: .; J: TRBJ2-2; V: TRBV4-2; CDR3: CASSQGSRGGGVPGELFF; DNA: TGTGCCAGCAGCCAAGGGTCCAGGGGAGGGGGGGTTCCCGGGGAGCTGTTTTTT
size: .; D: .; J: TRBJ2-1; V: TRBV6-1; CDR3: CASSDRQNGQFF; DNA: TGTGCCAGCAGTGACAGGCAGAATGGACAGTTCTTC
size: .; D: .; J: TRBJ2-1; V: TRBV27; CDR3: CASSFSLNLDEQFF; DNA: TGTGCCAGCAGTTTTAGTCTAAACTTGGATGAGCAGTTCTTC
size: few; D: TRBD2; J: TRBJ2-5; V: TRBV28; CDR3: CASSTPGLAGQETQYF; DNA: TGTGCCAGCAGTACACCTGGGCTAGCGGGCCAAGAGACCCAGTACTTC